This TCR beta chain is drawn from a study of blood T cell repertoires in COVID-19. Overall study: PBMCs, B-cell-depleted T cells, or T cells were the source of the cDNA or gDNA that made up the material.

The length of the CDR3 is 15 residues. V lost 1 base and J 6 bases, leaving 12 bases between the germline ends. CDR1 and CDR2 (germline): LGHNA, YSLEER. The authors' processing: Estimated nucleated cell counts came from reference gene primer amplification. The assay was immunoSEQ multiplex PCR, and TCRdb's table has in-frame clones only and misses some. V, J and clone size are those of that table, while D and trimming were read from the DNA. Here the sample spans approximately 50,000 clones, 90% to 95% being singletons. The J gene is TRBJ1-4, the V gene TRBV4-3; unclear D gene. The sample was peripheral blood. This TCR was recovered from a human donor in a cohort sampled during active COVID-19. Here the CDR3 reads CASSQGAGPYEKLFF. As DNA, the CDR3 is TGCGCCAGCAGCCAAGGGGCCGGTCCCTATGAAAAACTGTTTTTT.